The present T cell receptor (beta chain) was sequenced within a study of T cell changes during pregnancy in multiple sclerosis. The protocol was immunoSEQ multiplex PCR, while the TCRdb copy is restricted to in-frame clones and leaves out a portion. The sample contains approximately 58,000 clones, 92% of which appear only once. The germline CDR1 and CDR2 sequences are LNHDA and SQIVND (reference sequence). Between the trimmed V and J ends, which lost 8 bases and 2 bases, there was a span of 4 bases. CDR3 length: 11 residues. This clonotype was sampled from a female donor in good health, enrolled as a control in a pregnancy study. V gene TRBV19 combines with J gene TRBJ1-3; D unclear. The source material was CD4+ T cells from peripheral blood mononuclear cells, sampled after pregnancy. The CDR3 DNA reads as TGTGCCAGTGCGGCTGGAAACACCATATATTTT. Amino acid sequence: CASAAGNTIYF.